This T cell receptor (beta chain) was documented in a study of T cell repertoires in cytomegalovirus infection (dated by TCRdb to about 2019). With respect to the entire study: Alongside well-studied HLA-B-restricted epitopes, the peptide stimulations were aimed at recently identified HLA-C-restricted CMV epitopes, whose presentation resists viral immunomodulation. Donor HLA type was relevant to the analysis, as public TCR beta signatures indicated carriage of CMV infection together with the matching HLA type.

This clonotype occurred a few times. Its antigen is still unknown. No base-level quality is on record; no much larger clone is a single base apart. Broad study findings and their caveats: The ex vivo response was dominated by HLA-C-restricted CMV-specific TCR beta clonotypes, which also provided the single most frequent clonotype in two of eight donors. In both this cohort and an independent cohort of some 350 donors, the cumulative frequency of public TCR beta family members distinguished carriers of CMV infection plus the relevant HLA type.

TCRdb names Illumina HiSeq 1500 as the instrument used. The public reads were quality trimmed at Q25 with fastp and then assembled into clones with MiXCR by TCRdb, keeping productive beta chains. Entries are consolidated by CDR3 protein sequence, retaining the most common genes and DNA. The sample table holds about 340,000 distinct CDR3 sequences, of which almost 30% were seen once. 20% of the sample is taken by the ten largest. Reading from cysteine to phenylalanine, the CDR3 counts 14 amino acids. The entry retains the CDR3 DNA only, 42 bases that are in frame from base 1. From a lookup of the germline V gene (reference sequence), CDR1 and CDR2 are DFQATT and SNEGSKA. V was cut back by 0 bases and J by 5 bases, leaving a gap of 10 bases between them. The label giving this sample's treatment or condition can be read as: in vitro stimulation with specific CMV peptide epitopes to enrich CMV-specific T cells.

Sequencing was performed on cultured PBMCs, taken from culture after CMV antigen stimulation. This sequence originates from a human donor in good health (CMV status not recorded). Some clones in this sample may be carry-over from other donors' samples. Recombination connected TRBV20-1 to TRBJ1-4; no D gene can be assigned with confidence. The DNA sequence is as follows: TGCAGTGCTAGAGACCGATCGTTGAATGAAAAACTGTTTTTT. It translates as CSARDRSLNEKLFF.